Listed here are 27 T cell receptor beta chains from one sample, sequenced in a study of T cells in women clearing cervical HPV infection. TCRdb keeps only in-frame clones here, not all; method: immunoSEQ multiplex PCR. The sample table includes 15,000 to 20,000 clones. The sequenced material came from blood buffy coat. These receptors were obtained from a woman between 18 and 69 years old with a cervical HPV16 infection that either progressed to CIN3+ or cleared (not recorded which).

Details on this clone: The read ends 3 residues before the CDR3 terminus; that terminus is restored from the germline J gene. The V and J genes are TRBV2 and TRBJ2-7; 8 bases map to TRBD1. Germline V CDR1 and CDR2: SNHLY, FYNNEI. The CDR3 is 16 residues long. Trimming cost V 8 bases and J 2 bases; bases outside gene matches: 14. This chain's CDR3 is CASSHRGDPSTYEQYF. The CDR3 DNA, read in part, is TGTGCCAGCTCTCACAGGGGGGACCCTTCAACCTACGAG.

On this clone itself: The read ends 3 residues early relative to the CDR3; the germline J gene fills the gap. V and J are TRBV7-2 and TRBJ2-5, with 8 positions matching TRBD2. This CDR3 has 15 amino acids. Per germline, CDR1 SGHTA and CDR2 FQGNSA. V was pared by 5 bases and J by 4 bases, with 9 bases of the junction left unmatched. The CDR3 loop reads CASSVRGGVRETQYF. The sequenced CDR3 bases are TGTGCCAGCAGCGTCCGGGGGGGCGTCAGAGAGACC.

As regards this clone: Sequencing ends 3 residues short of the CDR3 end; the germline J gene provides the rest. V and J are TRBV7-2 and TRBJ1-1, with 9 bases fitting TRBD1. CDR1 and CDR2 from the germline V gene are SGHTA and FQGNSA. The V and J ends lost 0 bases and 4 bases, in that order; junction bases with no gene match: 3. There are 15 residues in the CDR3. The chain's CDR3 is CASSLAGTGLTEAFF. The CDR3 bases that were read are TGTGCCAGCAGCTTAGCGGGGACAGGGCTCACTGAA.

About this clone: The read is 3 residues too short to cover the CDR3 end, so that end is filled in from the germline J gene. The chain couples TRBV2 to TRBJ2-5; 10 bases agree with TRBD1. The germline V gene encodes CDR1 SNHLY and CDR2 FYNNEI. The CDR3 is 16 amino acids. Unmatched junction bases numbered 11, after V lost 5 bases and J lost 5 bases. CDR3 DNA, as far as it was read: TGTGCCAGCAGTTCAAGGGGGACAGGGGAGCGGGAGACC. The encoded protein is CASSSRGTGERET. The complete CDR3 sequence is CASSSRGTGERETQYF.

Concerning this clone: The read stops 3 residues short of the end of the CDR3; the missing end is completed from the germline J gene. The V call is TRBV20-1, the J call TRBJ2-1, with 7 bases aligning to TRBD2. Trimming at V came to 3 bases and at J to 5 bases, leaving 13 bases not matched to a gene. This CDR3 is 16 amino acids long. Germline CDR1 DFQATT, CDR2 SNEGSKA (reference sequence). This chain's CDR3 is CSASGGTKNYNNEQFF. The sequenced CDR3 bases are TGCAGTGCTAGCGGGGGGACCAAAAATTATAACAATGAG.

Comments on this clone: The sequenced fragment ends 3 residues before the CDR3 boundary, so the rest is inferred from the germline J gene. V and J are TRBV11-2 and TRBJ2-1; 9 bases map to TRBD2. This CDR3 has 15 amino acids. The junction had 7 bases not matched to a gene; V was cut back by 1 base and J by 9 bases. CDR1 SGHAT and CDR2 FQNNGV come from the germline V gene. The CDR3 is CASSLVSGGTSEQFF. The part of the CDR3 DNA that was read is TGTGCCAGCAGCTTAGTCAGCGGGGGGACCTCTGAG.

Regarding this clone: The read gets to within 3 residues of the CDR3 end, and the germline J gene fills in the rest. The chain combines TRBV18 with TRBJ1-1; D is possibly TRBD1 (6 bases). Trimming cost V 2 bases and J 5 bases, with 15 bases left between them. Germline V gene lookup returns CDR1 KGHSH and CDR2 LQKENI. This CDR3 is 15 amino acids long. The CDR3 loop is CASSPLQAQGTEAFF. The covered CDR3 bases are TGTGCCAGCTCACCATTGCAGGCGCAGGGGACTGAA. Using reference TRBV18 and TRBJ1-1 for the parts outside the CDR3, the full variable domain is NAGVMQNPRHLVRRRGQEARLRCSPMKGHSHVYWYRQLPEEGLKFMVYLQKENIIDESGMPKERFSAEFPKEGPSILRIQQVVRGDSAAYFCASSPLQAQGTEAFFGQGTRLTVV.

Concerning this clone: The read gets to within 3 residues of the CDR3 end, and the germline J gene fills in the rest. The chain employs TRBV10-3 and TRBJ2-2, with D maybe TRBD1 (6 bases). The germline V gene encodes CDR1 ENHRY and CDR2 SYGVKD. CDR3 size: 14 residues. Deletions cut 6 bases from V and 7 bases from J, with 15 bases between. The covered CDR3 bases are TGTGCCATCAGGTCCGGGACGGGACACGGGGAG. It yields the protein CAIRSGTGHGE. The whole CDR3 sequence reads CAIRSGTGHGELFF.

With respect to this clone: The read terminates 3 residues before the CDR3 end, so the remaining end is supplied by the germline J gene. The J gene is TRBJ1-2, the V gene TRBV2; tentative D call: TRBD1 (6 bases). Trimming pared 7 bases from V and 4 bases from J, leaving 16 bases between. From germline, CDR1 is SNHLY and CDR2 FYNNEI. The CDR3 totals 14 residues. Here the CDR3 reads CASKGQGPSYGYTF. The sequenced part of the CDR3 DNA is TGTGCCAGCAAGGGGCAGGGGCCAAGCTATGGC.

About this clone: The read stops 3 residues short of the end of the CDR3; the missing end is completed from the germline J gene. The genes are TRBV20-1 and TRBJ2-3; the match to TRBD1 covers 9 bases. The CDR3 contains 15 residues. Trimming took 0 bases from V and 5 from J; bases not matched to a gene: 6. CDR1 is DFQATT and CDR2 is SNEGSKA in the germline V gene (reference sequence). The covered CDR3 bases are TGCAGTGCTAGAGATATTTACAGGGGGCTAGATACG. This encodes CSARDIYRGLDT. The whole CDR3 sequence reads CSARDIYRGLDTQYF.

Comment on this clone: The CDR3 goes on 3 residues after the read ends, and that part is filled in from the germline J gene. This chain uses TRBV18 with TRBJ2-2, with 8 bases identical to TRBD1. Germline assignment: CDR1 KGHSH and CDR2 LQKENI. The CDR3 length is 16 residues. The sequenced part of the CDR3 DNA is TGTGCCAGCTCACCAATACAGGGGGTACAAAATTCACCG. This encodes CASSPIQGVQNSP. The full CDR3 is CASSPIQGVQNSPLFF.

About this clone: The read ends 3 residues early relative to the CDR3; the germline J gene fills the gap. The chain couples TRBV7-9 to TRBJ2-7, with D hard to call. The CDR3 length is 11 residues. Germline CDR1 SEHNR, CDR2 FQNEAQ (reference sequence). Trimming pared 5 bases from V and 3 bases from J, leaving 5 bases between. CDR3 DNA (partial): TGTGCCAGCAGCCCCCTCTACGAG. This sequence encodes CASSPLYE. The CDR3 reads in full as CASSPLYEQYF.

Note on this clone: With the read ending 3 residues before the CDR3 end, the germline J gene is used to fill in that end. This chain connects TRBV30 to TRBJ2-4, with D tentatively TRBD1 (5 bases). Looked up from germline, CDR1 is GTSNPN and CDR2 is SVGIG (reference sequence). This CDR3 contains 14 residues. The CDR3 DNA, read in part, is TGTGCCTGGAGAGGGGCCTTCCACCTCTATGGT. Residues: CAWRGAFHLYG. The whole CDR3 protein reads CAWRGAFHLYGQYF. Full variable domain (outside the CDR3, taken from reference TRBV30 and TRBJ2-4): SQTIHQWPATLVQPVGSPLSLECTVEGTSNPNLYWYRQAAGRGLQLLFYSVGIGQISSEVPQNLSASRPQDRQFILSSKKLLLSDSGFYLCAWRGAFHLYGQYFGAGTRLSVL.

Regarding this clone: The read stops 3 residues short of the end of the CDR3; the missing end is completed from the germline J gene. The chain uses TRBV2 and TRBJ2-3, with TRBD2 matching over 13 bases. The CDR3 has 14 amino acids. Germline V gene sequence: CDR1 SNHLY, CDR2 FYNNEI. The sequenced part of the CDR3 DNA is TGTGCCAGCACGGGACTAGCGGGGTCAGGGACG. It is translated as CASTGLAGSGT. The entire CDR3 is CASTGLAGSGTQYF.

With respect to this clone: The read terminates 3 residues ahead of where the CDR3 ends, so the germline J gene completes it. V is TRBV30 and J is TRBJ2-1; maybe TRBD1 (6 bases). V was trimmed by 0 bases and J by 7 bases, leaving 13 bases between them. CDR3 length: 14 amino acids. CDR1 is GTSNPN, CDR2 SVGIG, per germline (reference sequence). The chain's CDR3 is CAWSVGGARNEQFF. Incomplete CDR3 DNA: TGTGCCTGGAGTGTAGGGGGTGCGAGGAATGAG.

Of note for this clone: The read stops 3 residues short of the end of the CDR3; the missing end is completed from the germline J gene. The J gene is TRBJ1-2, the V gene TRBV19; 11 bases are shared with TRBD1. The germline V gene encodes CDR1 LNHDA and CDR2 SQIVND (reference sequence). CDR3 length equals 14 residues. The DNA read from the CDR3 is TGTGCCAGTAGTACGGGACAGGGGGTCTACGAC. It codes for CASSTGQGVYD. The CDR3, in full, reads CASSTGQGVYDYTF.

To note about this clone: The sample holds other DNA sequences that translate to the same CDR3. CDR3 region: CASSADTRNTIYF. The sequenced part of the CDR3 DNA is TGTGCCAGCAGTGCCGACACCCGAAACACC. The chain carries TRBV2 and TRBJ1-3; unclear D gene. The read halts 3 residues ahead of the CDR3 end, with the missing end drawn from the germline J gene. Trimming cost V 4 bases and J 5 bases, with 9 bases left between them. The CDR3 totals 13 residues. CDR1 and CDR2 from the germline V gene are SNHLY and FYNNEI.

On this clone: The read finishes 3 residues shy of the CDR3 end, and the germline J gene is used to complete it. The chain is built from TRBV20-1 and TRBJ1-2; 8 bases fit TRBD1. Germline CDR1 DFQATT, CDR2 SNEGSKA (reference sequence). CDR3 length: 14 amino acids. The CDR3 region is CSASYNRGVFGYTF. The CDR3 bases that were read are TGCAGTGCTAGCTATAACAGGGGGGTGTTCGGC.

CDR3 DNA, as far as it was read: TGTGCCAGCAGGGTGAGGGGTGGGGAAAACATT. It translates to CASRVRGGENI. The entire CDR3 is CASRVRGGENIQYF. The chain has TRBV5-4 and TRBJ2-4; D is possibly TRBD1 or TRBD2 (5 bases each). The CDR3 goes on 3 residues after the read ends, and that part is filled in from the germline J gene. Trimming pared 5 bases from V and 5 bases from J, leaving 14 bases between. This CDR3 has 14 amino acids. CDR1 is SGHNT, CDR2 YYREEE, per germline (reference sequence).

The chain's CDR3 is CASSLAGGGKTEAFF. The DNA read from the CDR3 is TGTGCCAGCAGCTTAGCAGGGGGCGGGAAGACTGAA. The chain links TRBV7-9 to TRBJ1-1; 7 nucleotides agree with TRBD1. The CDR3 end is not reached by the read, which stops 3 residues before it; the germline J gene fills it in. Germline lookup yields CDR1 SEHNR and CDR2 FQNEAQ (reference sequence). Unmatched junction bases numbered 6, after V lost 0 bases and J lost 5 bases. The CDR3 loop spans 15 amino acids.

For this clone: The read ends 3 residues before the CDR3 terminus; that terminus is restored from the germline J gene. V and J are TRBV12-5 and TRBJ2-4; 9 bases are a match to TRBD1. The trim removed 0 bases at V and 9 bases at J, leaving 6 bases unmatched. CDR3 length: 15 amino acids. CDR1 and CDR2 from the germline V gene are LGHNT and FRNRAP. The CDR3 here is CASGLVQGTGTIQYF. Partial CDR3 DNA: TGTGCTAGTGGTTTGGTACAGGGGACAGGGACCATT.

The sequenced CDR3 bases are TGTGCCAGTAGTATTGAGAGGACAAGTGGGTACACAGATACC. Its translation: CASSIERTSGYTDT. The full CDR3 protein is CASSIERTSGYTDTYTF. The V and J genes are TRBV19 and TRBJ1-2; D possibly corresponds to TRBD1 (5 bases). The read terminates 3 residues before the CDR3 end, so the remaining end is supplied by the germline J gene. This CDR3 has 17 amino acids. Germline CDR1 is LNHDA and CDR2 is SQIVND (reference sequence).

About this clone: The read ends 3 residues early relative to the CDR3; the germline J gene fills the gap. The chain uses TRBV20-1 and TRBJ2-4; D is undetermined. CDR1 and CDR2 from the germline V gene are DFQATT and SNEGSKA (reference sequence). CDR3 length equals 10 residues. The DNA read from the CDR3 is TGCAGTGCCCAAGCCTATGGT. Protein: CSAQAYG. The full CDR3 is CSAQAYGQYF.

Comments on this clone: The read ends 3 residues before the CDR3 terminus; that terminus is restored from the germline J gene. V gene TRBV19 combines with J gene TRBJ1-3, with D unresolved. This CDR3 is built from 15 residues. The germline V gene has CDR1 LNHDA and CDR2 SQIVND (reference sequence). V was pared by 1 base and J by 2 bases, with 9 bases between. The part of the CDR3 DNA that was read is TGTGCCAGTAGTATAGCCGACACGACTGGAAACACC. This translates into CASSIADTTGNT. The full CDR3 protein is CASSIADTTGNTIYF.

With regard to this clone: The CDR3 end is not reached by the read, which stops 3 residues before it; the germline J gene fills it in. This rearrangement joins TRBV30 to TRBJ2-2; 9 bases are a match to TRBD1. Germline values: CDR1 GTSNPN, CDR2 SVGIG (reference sequence). The CDR3 length is 14 residues. CDR3 DNA, as far as it was read: TGTGCCTGGAGTACGAGACAGGGGGGGGGAAAG. Protein product: CAWSTRQGGGK. The complete CDR3 reads CAWSTRQGGGKLFF.

A word on this clone: The observed sequence ends 3 residues before the CDR3 terminus, with the missing tail filled in from the germline J gene. J is TRBJ1-6 and V is TRBV6-2 or TRBV6-3, with D tentatively TRBD1 (5 bases). Trimming removed 5 bases at V and 9 bases at J, with 14 bases between. The CDR3 is 14 residues long. Germline V gene data show CDR1 as MNHEY and CDR2 as SVGEGT. CDR3 sequence: CASSPGLRSSPLHF. The sequenced part of the CDR3 DNA is TGTGCCAGCAGTCCAGGGCTCCGGTCTTCACCC.

On this clone itself: The read falls 3 residues short of the CDR3 end, and the missing part is taken from the germline J gene. The chain carries TRBV20-1 and TRBJ2-5; D call uncertain. The V end lost 3 bases, the J end lost 5 bases, and 13 bases lay between the germline ends. Germline V gene data show CDR1 as DFQATT and CDR2 as SNEGSKA (reference sequence). This CDR3 has 13 residues. The part of the CDR3 DNA that was read is TGCAGTGCTAGCCCTACCCGCCGCGAGACC. Translated: CSASPTRRET. The entire CDR3 protein is CSASPTRRETQYF.